One and the same sample provided the 4 T cell receptor beta chains below, sequenced in a study of CXCR3-negative and CXCR3-positive naive CD8 T cells. Study results and caveats: Hydrophobicity of TRB CDR3s was greater in CXCR3-positive naive cells than in CXCR3-negative naive cells.

UMI labels and 5' RACE were used to prepare the TRB cDNA libraries. TCRdb re-called the 5' RACE reads and catalogs CDR3 proteins one per entry, DNA excluded. In all, the sample yields about 110,000 distinct CDR3 sequences. Their cognate antigens are unknown. Sequencing was done on a sample of naive CXCR3+ CD8+ T cells from blood. The subset here: CD45RO-CCR7+CD27+CD95- naive CD8+ T cells expressing CXCR3 (TNR3+). The receptors were gathered from a human donor in good health. Some clones in this sample may be carry-over from other donors' samples.

The V call is TRBV7-9, the J call TRBJ2-7; TCRdb's D gene call, TRBD1, goes unchecked for lack of DNA. Germline V CDR1 and CDR2: SEHNR, FQNEAQ (reference sequence). CDR3 length: 13 amino acids. CDR3 amino acids: CASSTRTDYEQYF.

V usage is TRBV6-2 or TRBV6-3 and J usage is TRBJ2-1; TCRdb returns TRBD1, unconfirmable since there is no DNA. This CDR3 contains 14 residues. The germline V gene encodes CDR1 MNHEY and CDR2 SVGEGT. This CDR3 reads CASGSSQGLYEQFF.

V gene TRBV19 combines with J gene TRBJ2-1; TCRdb indicates TRBD2, and absent DNA this call remains unverified. The CDR3 loop spans 14 amino acids. In germline, CDR1 is LNHDA, CDR2 SQIVND (reference sequence). The CDR3 reads CASSIRGSYNEQFF.

The chain uses TRBV5-6 and TRBJ2-1; TCRdb returns TRBD1, unconfirmable since there is no DNA. The CDR3 consists of 16 residues. CDR1 is SGHDT, CDR2 YYEEEE, per germline. The CDR3 here is CASRWGYHRSYNEQFF.